The present entry profiles one T cell receptor beta chain with its context. Its target is unknown. The sample originates from a study of shared clonotypes between healthy human individuals. Method: immunoSEQ multiplex PCR; TCRdb's copy keeps in-frame clones and lacks some. The table shows a few million clones, with around nine tenths occurring only once. Overall study findings and caveats: All-four-donor shared clonotypes had higher generation probabilities than non-shared clonotypes did.

The origin of this receptor is a man aged 18-30 years in good health. The sequenced sample consisted of naive CD4+ T cells sorted from blood. Documented subset: CD45RA+ positively selected.

CDR3 DNA: TGTGCCAGCTCACCATACTTTGGGACAGGGGGAAACACTGAAGCTTTCTTT. It yields the protein CASSPYFGTGGNTEAFF. The genes are TRBV18 and TRBJ1-1; 11 bases are a match to TRBD1. V shed 2 bases, J shed 2 bases, and the junction held 7 bases outside the gene matches. Germline V CDR1 and CDR2: KGHSH, LQKENI. CDR3 size: 17 residues.